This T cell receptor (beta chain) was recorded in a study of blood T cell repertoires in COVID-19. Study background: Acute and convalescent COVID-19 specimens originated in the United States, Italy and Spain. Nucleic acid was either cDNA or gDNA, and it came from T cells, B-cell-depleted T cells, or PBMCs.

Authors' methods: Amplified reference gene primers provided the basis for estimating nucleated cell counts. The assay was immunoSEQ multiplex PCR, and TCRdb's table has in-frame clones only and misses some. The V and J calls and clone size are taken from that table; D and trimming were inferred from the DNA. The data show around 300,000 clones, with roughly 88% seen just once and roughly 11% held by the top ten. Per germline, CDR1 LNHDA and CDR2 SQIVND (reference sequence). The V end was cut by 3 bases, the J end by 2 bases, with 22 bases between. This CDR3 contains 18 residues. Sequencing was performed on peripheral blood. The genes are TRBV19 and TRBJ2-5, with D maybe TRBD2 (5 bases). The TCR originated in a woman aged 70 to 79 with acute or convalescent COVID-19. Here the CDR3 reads CASSMRGSFRSLQETQYF. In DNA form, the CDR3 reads TGTGCCAGTAGTATGAGAGGGAGTTTTAGGAGTCTGCAAGAGACCCAGTACTTC. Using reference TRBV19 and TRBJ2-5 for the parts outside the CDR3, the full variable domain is DGGITQSPKYLFRKEGQNVTLSCEQNLNHDAMYWYRQDPGQGLRLIYYSQIVNDFQKGDIAEGYSVSREKKESFPLTVTSAQKNPTAFYLCASSMRGSFRSLQETQYFGPGTRLLVL.